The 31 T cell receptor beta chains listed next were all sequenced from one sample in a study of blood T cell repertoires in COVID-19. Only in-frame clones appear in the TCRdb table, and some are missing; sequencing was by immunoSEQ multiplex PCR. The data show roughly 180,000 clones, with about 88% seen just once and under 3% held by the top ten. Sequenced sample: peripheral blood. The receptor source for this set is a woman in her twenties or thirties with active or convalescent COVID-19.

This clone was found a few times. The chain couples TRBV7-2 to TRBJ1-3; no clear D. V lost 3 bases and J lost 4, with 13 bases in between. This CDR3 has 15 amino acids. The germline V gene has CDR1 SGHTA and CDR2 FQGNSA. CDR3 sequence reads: CASSFEGATGNTIYF. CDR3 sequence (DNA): TGTGCCAGCAGCTTTGAGGGCGCGACGGGAAACACCATATATTTT. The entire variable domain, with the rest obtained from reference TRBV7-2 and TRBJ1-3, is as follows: GAGVSQSPSNKVTEKGKDVELRCDPISGHTALYWYRQSLGQGLEFLIYFQGNSAPDKSGLPSDRFSAERTGGSVSTLTIQRTQQEDSAVYLCASSFEGATGNTIYFGEGSWLTVV.

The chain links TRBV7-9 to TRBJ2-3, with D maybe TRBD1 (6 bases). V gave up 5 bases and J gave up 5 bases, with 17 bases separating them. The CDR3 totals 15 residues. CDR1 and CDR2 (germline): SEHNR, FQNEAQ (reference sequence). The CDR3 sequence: CASSLPTGPGDTQYF. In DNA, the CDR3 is TGTGCCAGCAGCCTACCGACAGGTCCAGGAGATACGCAGTATTTT. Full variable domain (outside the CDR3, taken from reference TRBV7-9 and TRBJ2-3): DTGVSQNPRHKITKRGQNVTFRCDPISEHNRLYWYRQTLGQGPEFLTYFQNEAQLEKSRLLSDRFSAERPKGSFSTLEIQRTEQGDSAMYLCASSLPTGPGDTQYFGPGTRLTVL.

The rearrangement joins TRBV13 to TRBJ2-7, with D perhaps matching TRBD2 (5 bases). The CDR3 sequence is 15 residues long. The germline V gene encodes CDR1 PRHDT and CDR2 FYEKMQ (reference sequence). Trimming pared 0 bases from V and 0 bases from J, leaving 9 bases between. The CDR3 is CASSLGSGSSYEQYF. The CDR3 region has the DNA TGTGCCAGCAGCTTAGGCAGCGGTAGCTCCTACGAGCAGTACTTC.

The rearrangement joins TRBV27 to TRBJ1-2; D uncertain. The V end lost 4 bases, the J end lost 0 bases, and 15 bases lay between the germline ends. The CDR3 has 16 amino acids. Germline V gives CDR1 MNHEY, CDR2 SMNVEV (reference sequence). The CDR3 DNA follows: TGTGCCAGCAGTTCGCTGAACAGCATCACTAACTATGGCTACACCTTC. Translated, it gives CASSSLNSITNYGYTF.

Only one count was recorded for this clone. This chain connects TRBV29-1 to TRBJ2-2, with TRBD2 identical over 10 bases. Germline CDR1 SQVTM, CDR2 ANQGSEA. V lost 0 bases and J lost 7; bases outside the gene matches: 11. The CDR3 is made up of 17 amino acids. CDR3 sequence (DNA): TGCAGCGTTGAAGATCAGGCTAGCGGGAGAAGGGGCGGGGAGCTGTTTTTT. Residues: CSVEDQASGRRGGELFF.

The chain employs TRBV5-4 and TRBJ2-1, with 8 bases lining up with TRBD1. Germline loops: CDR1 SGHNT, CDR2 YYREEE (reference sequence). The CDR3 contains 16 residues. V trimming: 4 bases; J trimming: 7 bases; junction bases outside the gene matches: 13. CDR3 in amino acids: CASSKSGRGRENEQFF. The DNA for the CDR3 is TGTGCCAGCAGCAAGTCCGGCAGGGGGCGCGAGAATGAGCAGTTCTTC.

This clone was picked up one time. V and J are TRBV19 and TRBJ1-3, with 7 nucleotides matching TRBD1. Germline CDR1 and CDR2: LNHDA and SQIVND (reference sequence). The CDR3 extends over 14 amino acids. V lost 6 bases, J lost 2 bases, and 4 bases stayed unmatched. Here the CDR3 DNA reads TGTGCCAGTAGATACCAGGGGGCTGGAAACACCATATATTTT. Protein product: CASRYQGAGNTIYF. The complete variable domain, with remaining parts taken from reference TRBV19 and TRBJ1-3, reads DGGITQSPKYLFRKEGQNVTLSCEQNLNHDAMYWYRQDPGQGLRLIYYSQIVNDFQKGDIAEGYSVSREKKESFPLTVTSAQKNPTAFYLCASRYQGAGNTIYFGEGSWLTVV.

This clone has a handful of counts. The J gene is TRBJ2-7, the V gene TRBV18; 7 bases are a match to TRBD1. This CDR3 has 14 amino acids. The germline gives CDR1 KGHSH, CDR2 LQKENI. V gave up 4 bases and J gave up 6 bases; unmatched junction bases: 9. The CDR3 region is CASSRTGSPGEQYF. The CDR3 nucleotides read TGTGCCAGCTCACGGACAGGCTCTCCCGGCGAGCAGTACTTC. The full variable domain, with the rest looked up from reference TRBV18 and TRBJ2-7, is NAGVMQNPRHLVRRRGQEARLRCSPMKGHSHVYWYRQLPEEGLKFMVYLQKENIIDESGMPKERFSAEFPKEGPSILRIQQVVRGDSAAYFCASSRTGSPGEQYFGPGTRLTVT.

The CDR3 protein is CASSDGLARDEQYF. The DNA of the CDR3 is TGTGCCAGCAGTGACGGACTAGCTAGGGACGAGCAGTACTTC. The chain employs TRBV6-1 and TRBJ2-7, with 8 bases aligning to TRBD2. The CDR3 runs to 14 residues. Trimming removed 3 bases from V and 5 bases from J; junction bases left unmatched: 6. CDR1 and CDR2 from the germline V gene are MNHNS and SASEGT.

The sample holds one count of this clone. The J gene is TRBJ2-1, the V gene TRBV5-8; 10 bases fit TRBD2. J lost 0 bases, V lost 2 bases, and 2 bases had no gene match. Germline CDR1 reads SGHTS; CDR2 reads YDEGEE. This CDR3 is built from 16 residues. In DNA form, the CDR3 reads TGTGCCAGCAGCTTTGCTAGCGGGAGCTCCTACAATGAGCAGTTCTTC. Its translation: CASSFASGSSYNEQFF.

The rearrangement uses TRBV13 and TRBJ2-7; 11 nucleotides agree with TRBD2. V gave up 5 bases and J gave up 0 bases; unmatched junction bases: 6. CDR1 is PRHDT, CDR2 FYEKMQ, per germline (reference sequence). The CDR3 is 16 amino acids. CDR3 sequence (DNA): TGTGCCAGCAGCCAACTTAGCGGGAGGGCCTCCTACGAGCAGTACTTC. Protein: CASSQLSGRASYEQYF. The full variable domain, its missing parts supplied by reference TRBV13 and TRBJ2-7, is AAGVIQSPRHLIKEKRETATLKCYPIPRHDTVYWYQQGPGQDPQFLISFYEKMQSDKGSIPDRFSAQQFSDYHSELNMSSLELGDSALYFCASSQLSGRASYEQYFGPGTRLTVT.

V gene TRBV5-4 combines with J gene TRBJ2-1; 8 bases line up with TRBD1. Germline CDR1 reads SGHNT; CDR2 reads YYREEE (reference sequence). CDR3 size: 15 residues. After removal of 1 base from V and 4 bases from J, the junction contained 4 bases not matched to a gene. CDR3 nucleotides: TGTGCCAGCAGCTTGCAACAGGGGGTTTACAATGAGCAGTTCTTC. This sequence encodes CASSLQQGVYNEQFF.

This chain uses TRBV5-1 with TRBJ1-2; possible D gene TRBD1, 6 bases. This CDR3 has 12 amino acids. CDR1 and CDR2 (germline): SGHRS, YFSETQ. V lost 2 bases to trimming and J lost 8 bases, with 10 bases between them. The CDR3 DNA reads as TGCGCCAGCAGCTTACCAGGGGAGGGCTACACCTTC. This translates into CASSLPGEGYTF.

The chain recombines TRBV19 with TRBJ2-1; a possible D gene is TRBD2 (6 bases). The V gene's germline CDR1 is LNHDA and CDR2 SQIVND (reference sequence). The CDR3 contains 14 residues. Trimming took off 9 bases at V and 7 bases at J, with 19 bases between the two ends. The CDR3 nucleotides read TGTGCCAGCAGACCACCTTGGGGGGAAAATGAGCAGTTCTTC. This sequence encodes CASRPPWGENEQFF. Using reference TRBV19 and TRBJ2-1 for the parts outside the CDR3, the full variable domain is DGGITQSPKYLFRKEGQNVTLSCEQNLNHDAMYWYRQDPGQGLRLIYYSQIVNDFQKGDIAEGYSVSREKKESFPLTVTSAQKNPTAFYLCASRPPWGENEQFFGPGTRLTVL.

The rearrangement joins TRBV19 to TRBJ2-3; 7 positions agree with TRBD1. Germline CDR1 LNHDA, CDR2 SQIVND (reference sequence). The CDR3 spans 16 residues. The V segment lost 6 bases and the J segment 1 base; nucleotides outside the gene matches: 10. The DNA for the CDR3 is TGTGCCAGTAGCTTATATCCGGGACAGCGCACAGATACGCAGTATTTT. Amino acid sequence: CASSLYPGQRTDTQYF. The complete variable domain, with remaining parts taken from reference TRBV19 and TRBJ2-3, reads DGGITQSPKYLFRKEGQNVTLSCEQNLNHDAMYWYRQDPGQGLRLIYYSQIVNDFQKGDIAEGYSVSREKKESFPLTVTSAQKNPTAFYLCASSLYPGQRTDTQYFGPGTRLTVL.

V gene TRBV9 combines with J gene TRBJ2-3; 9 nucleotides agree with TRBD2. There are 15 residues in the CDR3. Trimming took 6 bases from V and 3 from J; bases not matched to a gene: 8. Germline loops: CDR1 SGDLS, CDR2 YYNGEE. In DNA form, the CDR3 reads TGTGCCAGCAACAGCGGGGGGCCGCCGACAGATACGCAGTATTTT. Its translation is CASNSGGPPTDTQYF.

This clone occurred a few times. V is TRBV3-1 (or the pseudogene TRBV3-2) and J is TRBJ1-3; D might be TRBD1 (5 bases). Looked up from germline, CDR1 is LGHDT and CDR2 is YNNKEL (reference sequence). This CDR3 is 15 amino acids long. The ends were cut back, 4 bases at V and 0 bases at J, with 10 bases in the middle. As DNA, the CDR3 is TGTGCCAGCAGCCGGGCAGGGAACTCTGGAAACACCATATATTTT. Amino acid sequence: CASSRAGNSGNTIYF.

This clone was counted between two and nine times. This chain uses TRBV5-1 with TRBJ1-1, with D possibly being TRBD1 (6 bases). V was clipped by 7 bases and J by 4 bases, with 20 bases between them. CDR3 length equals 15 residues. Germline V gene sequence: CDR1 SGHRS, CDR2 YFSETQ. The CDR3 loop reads CASAHGGAPATEAFF. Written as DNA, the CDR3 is TGCGCCAGCGCCCATGGGGGGGCCCCTGCCACTGAAGCTTTCTTT.

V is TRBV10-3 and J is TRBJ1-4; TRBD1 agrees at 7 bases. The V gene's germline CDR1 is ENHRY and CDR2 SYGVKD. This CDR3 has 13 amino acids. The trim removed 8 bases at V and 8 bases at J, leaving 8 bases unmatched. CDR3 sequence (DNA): TGTGCCATCTCGACAGGGACCAGGGAAAAACTGTTTTTT. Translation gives CAISTGTREKLFF.

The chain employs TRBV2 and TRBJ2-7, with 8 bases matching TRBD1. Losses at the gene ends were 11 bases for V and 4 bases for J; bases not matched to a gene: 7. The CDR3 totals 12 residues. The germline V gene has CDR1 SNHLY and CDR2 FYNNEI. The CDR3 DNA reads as TGTGCCGGAGGACAGGGACCTTACGAGCAGTACTTC. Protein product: CAGGQGPYEQYF.

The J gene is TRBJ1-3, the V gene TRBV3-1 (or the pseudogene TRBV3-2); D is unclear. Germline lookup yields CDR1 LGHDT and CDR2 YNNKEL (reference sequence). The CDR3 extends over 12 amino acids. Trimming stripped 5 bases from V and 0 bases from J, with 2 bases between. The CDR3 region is CASSYSGNTIYF. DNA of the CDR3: TGTGCCAGCAGCTACTCTGGAAACACCATATATTTT.

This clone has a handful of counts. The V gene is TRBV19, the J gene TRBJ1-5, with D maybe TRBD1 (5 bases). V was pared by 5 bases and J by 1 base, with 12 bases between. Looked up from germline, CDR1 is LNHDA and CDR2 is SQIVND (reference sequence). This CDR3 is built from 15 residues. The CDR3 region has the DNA TGTGCCAGTAGTTGGGGCAGCAGAAGCAATCAGCCCCAGCATTTT. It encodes CASSWGSRSNQPQHF.

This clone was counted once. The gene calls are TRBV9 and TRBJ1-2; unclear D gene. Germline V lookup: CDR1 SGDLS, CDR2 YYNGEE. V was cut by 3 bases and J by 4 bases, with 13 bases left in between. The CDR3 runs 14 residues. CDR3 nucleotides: TGTGCCAGCAGCGCCTCAAGGAGGTTCTATGGCTACACCTTC. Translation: CASSASRRFYGYTF.

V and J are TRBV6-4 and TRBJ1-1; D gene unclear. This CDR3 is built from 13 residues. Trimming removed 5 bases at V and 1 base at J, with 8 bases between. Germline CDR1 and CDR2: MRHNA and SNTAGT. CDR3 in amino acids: CASSQLANTEAFF. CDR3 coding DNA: TGTGCCAGCAGTCAACTAGCGAACACTGAAGCTTTCTTT.

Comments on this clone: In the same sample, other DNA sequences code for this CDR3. The CDR3 DNA follows: TGTGCCAGCAGCTTAGGAGGGACTAGCGGGAGGGCCCACGAGCAGTACTTC. It specifies CASSLGGTSGRAHEQYF. This chain joins TRBV7-2 and TRBJ2-7, with 16 nucleotides matching TRBD2. V shed 1 base, J shed 5 bases, and the junction held 5 bases outside the gene matches. The CDR3 length is 17 residues. CDR1 and CDR2 (germline): SGHTA, FQGNSA.

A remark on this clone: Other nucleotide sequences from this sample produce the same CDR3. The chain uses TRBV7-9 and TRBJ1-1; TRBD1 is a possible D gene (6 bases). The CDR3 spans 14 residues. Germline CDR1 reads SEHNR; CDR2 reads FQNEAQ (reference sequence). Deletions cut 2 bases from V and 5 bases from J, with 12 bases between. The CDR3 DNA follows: TGTGCCAGCAGCTTACCGGGACAAGGGACTGAAGCTTTCTTT. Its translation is CASSLPGQGTEAFF.

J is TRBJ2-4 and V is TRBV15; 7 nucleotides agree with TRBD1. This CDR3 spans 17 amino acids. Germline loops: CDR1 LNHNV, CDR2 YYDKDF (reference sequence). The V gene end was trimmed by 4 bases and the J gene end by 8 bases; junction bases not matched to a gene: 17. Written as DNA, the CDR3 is TGTGCCACCAGCACCTCCCCTATAGGGGGCGAAGGGGACATTCAGTACTTC. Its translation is CATSTSPIGGEGDIQYF.

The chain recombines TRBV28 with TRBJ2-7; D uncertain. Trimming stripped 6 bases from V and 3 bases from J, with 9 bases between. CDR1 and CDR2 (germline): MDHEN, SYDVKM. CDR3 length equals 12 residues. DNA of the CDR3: TGTGCCAGCAGGCAGACGGGCTACGAGCAGTACTTC. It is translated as CASRQTGYEQYF.

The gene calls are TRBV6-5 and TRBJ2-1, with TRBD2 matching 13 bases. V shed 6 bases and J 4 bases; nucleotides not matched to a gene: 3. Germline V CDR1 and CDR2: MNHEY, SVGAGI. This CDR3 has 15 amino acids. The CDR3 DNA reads TGTGCCAGCAGCCGGACTAGCGGGAGATACAATGAGCAGTTCTTC. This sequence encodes CASSRTSGRYNEQFF.

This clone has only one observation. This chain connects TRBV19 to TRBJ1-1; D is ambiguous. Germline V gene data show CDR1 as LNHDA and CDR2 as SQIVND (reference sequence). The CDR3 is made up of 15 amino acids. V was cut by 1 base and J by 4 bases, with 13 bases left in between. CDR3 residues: CASSIAYGRFTEAFF. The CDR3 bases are TGTGCCAGTAGTATAGCTTATGGGAGGTTCACTGAAGCTTTCTTT.

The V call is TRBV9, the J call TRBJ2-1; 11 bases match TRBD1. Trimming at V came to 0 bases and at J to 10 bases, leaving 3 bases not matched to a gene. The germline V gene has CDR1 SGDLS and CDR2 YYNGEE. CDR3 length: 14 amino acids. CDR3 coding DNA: TGTGCCAGCAGCGTAGTTGGGACAGGGGGAGAGCAGTTCTTC. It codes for CASSVVGTGGEQFF.